This T cell receptor beta chain was sequenced during a study of spatial heterogeneity in lung cancer. Study-wide context: Each unique TCR and UMI combination was seen more than ten times on average in raw reads.

Documented time point: sample taken at primary tumor resection. Whole RNA from tumor, nontumor lung or frozen PBMC was sequenced unsorted. At least ten counts were recorded for this clonotype. MiXCR was run by TCRdb on the 5' RACE reads, yielding one entry per CDR3 protein. This sample carries tens of thousands of distinct CDR3 sequences, about 6.7% of them seen once, and the ten largest clones take around 43%. The clonotype was recovered from a female donor with early-stage non-small cell lung cancer. The sequenced sample was PBMCs, obtained at surgery.

The CDR3 reads CASSLKGGKSYEQYF. The CDR3 DNA is TGCGCCAGCAGCTTGAAAGGGGGCAAATCCTACGAGCAGTACTTC. The chain links TRBV5-1 to TRBJ2-7; 7 bases align to TRBD1. There are 15 residues in the CDR3. The germline gives CDR1 SGHRS, CDR2 YFSETQ. J gave up 1 base and V 1 base, and 5 bases lay outside the gene matches. Combining the CDR3 with reference TRBV5-1 and TRBJ2-7 gives the whole variable domain KAGVTQTPRYLIKTRGQQVTLSCSPISGHRSVSWYQQTPGQGLQFLFEYFSETQRNKGNFPGRFSGRQFSNSRSEMNVSTLELGDSALYLCASSLKGGKSYEQYFGPGTRLTVT.